This entry describes one T cell receptor (beta chain). The CDR3 has 12 amino acids. Germline values: CDR1 SQVTM, CDR2 ANQGSEA. J was trimmed by 3 bases and V by 6 bases; bases with no gene match: 3. The data originate from a study of blood T cell repertoires in COVID-19. Study overall: Both acute and convalescent COVID-19 samples were obtained from the United States, Italy and Spain. PBMCs, B-cell-depleted T cells, or T cells provided the cDNA or gDNA that made up the material.

Per the authors' pipeline: Estimation of nucleated cell counts relied on the amplification of reference gene primers. Here immunoSEQ multiplex PCR was the method, and the copy in TCRdb shows in-frame clones only, minus some. From that table come the V and J calls and clone size; the DNA was used to work out D and trimming. The sample holds around 280,000 clones, over 80% seen once. The V gene is TRBV29-1, the J gene TRBJ2-7, with TRBD2 matching 9 bases. Sequences were obtained from peripheral blood. The TCR sequence derives from a woman between 45 and 60 years old with active or convalescent COVID-19. CDR3 protein: CSVWTSDYEQYF. The CDR3 nucleotides are TGCAGCGTGTGGACTAGCGACTACGAGCAGTACTTC.